This entry lists 11 T cell receptor beta chains sequenced from one sample in a study of CD4 T cells in relation to SARS-CoV-2 and coronaviruses. Method: immunoSEQ multiplex PCR; TCRdb's copy keeps in-frame clones and lacks some. The sample carries about 41,000 clones, over 75% recorded once. These TCRs' antigens remain unknown. The sample taken for sequencing was naive CD4+ T cells from PBMCs, cultured in vitro. Subset in this sample: naive CD4+ T cells isolated by negative enrichment. These receptors were collected from an adult with COVID-19.

V is TRBV18 and J is TRBJ2-2, with D perhaps matching TRBD2 (5 bases). Germline values: CDR1 KGHSH, CDR2 LQKENI. This CDR3 is built from 16 residues. V gave up 3 bases and J gave up 2 bases, with 13 bases separating them. The DNA for the CDR3 is TGTGCCAGCTCACCGCTTGACGGGATAAACACCGGGGAGCTGTTTTTT. Its protein is CASSPLDGINTGELFF.

This chain joins TRBV12-2 and TRBJ2-1; TRBD2 reflects the table's D call only, with no check against the DNA. TRBV12-2 is classified as a pseudogene. CDR3 length equals 15 residues. This CDR3 reads CASRLIGLAFNEQFF. CDR3 in DNA: TGTGCAAGTCGCTTAATAGGACTAGCGTTCAATGAGCAGTTCTTC.

The chain carries TRBV6-5 and TRBJ2-7; TRBD2 agrees at 8 bases. V trimming: 5 bases; J trimming: 3 bases; junction bases outside the gene matches: 3. CDR1 and CDR2 from the germline V gene are MNHEY and SVGAGI. The CDR3 consists of 13 residues. In nucleotides, the CDR3 is TGTGCCAGCAGTCCGGGACTAGACTACGAGCAGTACTTC. Translating gives CASSPGLDYEQYF.

The V call is TRBV6-5, the J call TRBJ2-7, with D possibly TRBD1 on 6 matching bases. The CDR3 spans 14 residues. V was pared by 4 bases and J by 1 base, with 11 bases between. Per the germline V gene, CDR1 is MNHEY and CDR2 is SVGAGI. As DNA, the CDR3 is TGTGCCAGCAGTTCCCTACAGGGATCCTACGAGCAGTACTTC. Protein product: CASSSLQGSYEQYF.

V usage is TRBV6-4 and J usage is TRBJ2-6; D unclear. V was trimmed by 3 bases and J by 0 bases, leaving 6 bases between them. Germline CDR1 reads MRHNA; CDR2 reads SNTAGT. There are 15 residues in the CDR3. The CDR3, as DNA: TGTGCCAGCAGTGATGGGAACTCTGGGGCCAACGTCCTGACTTTC. Translation: CASSDGNSGANVLTF.

This clone was found a few times. This chain joins TRBV30 and TRBJ1-2, with 10 positions matching TRBD1. The CDR3 has 14 residues. The germline CDR1 and CDR2 sequences are GTSNPN and SVGIG (reference sequence). Losses at the gene ends were 2 bases for V and 6 bases for J; bases not matched to a gene: 6. This chain's CDR3 is CAWSLGQGLNGYTF. CDR3 bases: TGTGCCTGGAGTCTGGGACAGGGGTTGAATGGCTACACCTTC.

V gene TRBV7-3 combines with J gene TRBJ2-2; D possibly corresponds to TRBD2 (6 bases). Germline CDR1 reads SGHTA; CDR2 reads FQGTGA. This CDR3 contains 14 residues. Trimming shortened V by 2 bases and J by 6 bases, and 10 bases separated the two germline ends. Written as DNA, the CDR3 is TGTGCCAGCAGCTTACCGGGAGAGGCCGGGGAGCTGTTTTTT. Translating gives CASSLPGEAGELFF.

J is TRBJ2-7 and V is TRBV25-1, with 9 bases identical to TRBD2. The trim removed 1 base at V and 0 bases at J, leaving 4 bases unmatched. This CDR3 contains 16 residues. Germline V gene sequence: CDR1 MGHDK, CDR2 SYGVNS. For the CDR3, the DNA is TGTGCCAGCAGTGAATTCGGCGGGGGGGCCTCCTACGAGCAGTACTTC. It translates to CASSEFGGGASYEQYF.

The V call is TRBV19, the J call TRBJ1-5; a weak D match, TRBD1 (6 bases). Germline CDR1 reads LNHDA; CDR2 reads SQIVND (reference sequence). The CDR3 is 14 residues long. The V and J ends lost 7 bases and 2 bases respectively, with 12 bases between them. Written as DNA, the CDR3 is TGTGCCAGTATGTGGGCAGGGGGCAATCAGCCCCAGCATTTT. It encodes CASMWAGGNQPQHF.

V and J are TRBV27 and TRBJ2-1, with 9 bases fitting TRBD2. The V gene's germline CDR1 is MNHEY and CDR2 SMNVEV (reference sequence). The CDR3 has 15 amino acids. Germline trimming cut 7 bases from V and 7 bases from J; bases unmatched to any gene: 11. CDR3 residues: CASIGAGGGRNEQFF. DNA for the CDR3: TGTGCCAGCATCGGAGCGGGAGGAGGAAGGAATGAGCAGTTCTTC.

The rearrangement uses TRBV18 and TRBJ2-7; maybe TRBD1 (5 bases). The CDR3 is 13 residues long. The germline CDR1 and CDR2 sequences are KGHSH and LQKENI. V was cut by 2 bases and J by 12 bases, with 17 bases left in between. The CDR3 nucleotides read TGTGCCAGCTCACCAGTGGACGGACAAGTCCCGTACTTC. This gives the protein CASSPVDGQVPYF.